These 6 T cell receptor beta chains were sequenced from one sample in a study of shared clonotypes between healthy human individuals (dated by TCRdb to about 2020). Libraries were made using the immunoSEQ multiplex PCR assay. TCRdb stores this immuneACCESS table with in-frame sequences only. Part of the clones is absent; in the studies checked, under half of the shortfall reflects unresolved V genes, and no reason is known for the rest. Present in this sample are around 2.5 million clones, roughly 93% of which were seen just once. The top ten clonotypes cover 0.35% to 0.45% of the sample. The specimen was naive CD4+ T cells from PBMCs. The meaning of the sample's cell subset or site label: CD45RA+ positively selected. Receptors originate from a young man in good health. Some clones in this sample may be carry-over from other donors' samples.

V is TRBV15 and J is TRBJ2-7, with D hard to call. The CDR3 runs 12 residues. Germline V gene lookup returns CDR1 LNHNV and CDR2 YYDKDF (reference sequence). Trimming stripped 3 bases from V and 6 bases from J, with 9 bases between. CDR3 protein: CATSSGPGEQYF. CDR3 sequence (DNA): TGTGCCACCAGCAGTGGGCCTGGCGAGCAGTACTTC.

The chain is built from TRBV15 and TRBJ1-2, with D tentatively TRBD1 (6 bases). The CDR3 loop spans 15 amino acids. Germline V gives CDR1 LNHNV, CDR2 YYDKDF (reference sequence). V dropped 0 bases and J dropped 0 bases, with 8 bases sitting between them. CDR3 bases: TGTGCCACCAGCAGAGAGGGGGGCGCTAACTATGGCTACACCTTC. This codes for CATSREGGANYGYTF. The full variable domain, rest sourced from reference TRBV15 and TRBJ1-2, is DAMVIQNPRYQVTQFGKPVTLSCSQTLNHNVMYWYQQKSSQAPKLLFHYYDKDFNNEADTPDNFQSRRPNTSFCFLDIRSPGLGDTAMYLCATSREGGANYGYTFGSGTRLTVV.

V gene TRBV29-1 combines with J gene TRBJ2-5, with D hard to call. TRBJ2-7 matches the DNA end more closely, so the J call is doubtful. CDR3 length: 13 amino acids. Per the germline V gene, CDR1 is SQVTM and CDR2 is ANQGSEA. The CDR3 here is CSVGGRASYEQYF. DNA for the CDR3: TGCAGCGTTGGTGGTAGGGCATCCTACGAGCAGTACTTC.

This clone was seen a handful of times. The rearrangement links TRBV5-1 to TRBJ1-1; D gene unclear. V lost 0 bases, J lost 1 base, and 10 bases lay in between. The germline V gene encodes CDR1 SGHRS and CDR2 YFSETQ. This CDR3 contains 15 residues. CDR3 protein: CASSLEAIPNTEAFF. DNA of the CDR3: TGCGCCAGCAGCTTGGAGGCGATACCGAACACTGAAGCTTTCTTT.

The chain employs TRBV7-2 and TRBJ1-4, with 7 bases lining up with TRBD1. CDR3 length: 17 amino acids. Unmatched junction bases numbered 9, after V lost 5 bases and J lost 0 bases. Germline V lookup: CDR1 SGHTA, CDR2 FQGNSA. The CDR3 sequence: CASSLRTGYTTNEKLFF. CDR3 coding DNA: TGTGCCAGCAGCCTGCGGACAGGATATACAACTAATGAAAAACTGTTTTTT.

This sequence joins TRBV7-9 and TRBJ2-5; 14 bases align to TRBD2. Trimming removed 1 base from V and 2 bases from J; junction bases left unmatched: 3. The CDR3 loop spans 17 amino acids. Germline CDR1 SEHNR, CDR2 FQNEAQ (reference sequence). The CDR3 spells CASSLGTSGRRQETQYF. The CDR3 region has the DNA TGTGCCAGCAGCTTAGGGACTAGCGGGAGGAGGCAAGAGACCCAGTACTTC. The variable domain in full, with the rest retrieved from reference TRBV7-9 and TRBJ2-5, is DTGVSQNPRHKITKRGQNVTFRCDPISEHNRLYWYRQTLGQGPEFLTYFQNEAQLEKSRLLSDRFSAERPKGSFSTLEIQRTEQGDSAMYLCASSLGTSGRRQETQYFGPGTRLLVL.